The 27 T cell receptor beta chains reported below all come from one sample, sequenced in a study of blood T cell repertoires in COVID-19 (dated by TCRdb to 2020 to 2022). Library generation was performed with the immunoSEQ multiplex PCR assay. Sourced from immuneACCESS, this table was stored by TCRdb with only in-frame sequences that have V and J called. A share of the clones is absent; for the studies checked, an unresolved V gene accounts for under half, and the remainder has no known explanation. The sample table shows 200,000 to 250,000 clones, and 83% are seen once. About 4.8% of the sample goes to the ten largest clones. Sequenced: PBMCs or T cells enriched from blood (not recorded which). Receptors were obtained from a woman aged 45-59 years who had been exposed to COVID-19.

The chain uses TRBV6-5 and TRBJ2-5, with 7 bases matching TRBD2. The CDR3 runs 14 residues. The ends lost 5 bases at V and 6 bases at J; junction bases unmatched: 9. The germline V gene has CDR1 MNHEY and CDR2 SVGAGI. The CDR3 nucleotides read TGTGCCAGCAGTCTGGGGCCACTAGCGAAGACCCAGTACTTC. The encoded protein is CASSLGPLAKTQYF.

The chain couples TRBV4-3 to TRBJ1-4, with D possibly matching TRBD1 (5 bases). The CDR3 runs to 17 residues. The V gene lost 2 bases and the J gene lost 6 bases, with 19 bases spanning the gap. Germline CDR1 and CDR2: LGHNA and YSLEER. CDR3 in amino acids: CASSQSRAPQGYEKLFF. For the CDR3, the DNA is TGCGCCAGCAGCCAATCCCGGGCCCCGCAGGGATATGAAAAACTGTTTTTT.

This clone was counted once. The V call is TRBV28, the J call TRBJ1-1; 9 nucleotides match TRBD1. The CDR3 has 19 residues. The germline V gene encodes CDR1 MDHEN and CDR2 SYDVKM. V was clipped by 4 bases and J by 0 bases; unmatched bases: 15. The CDR3 DNA follows: TGTGCCAGCAGTTCACTTGTCCCCAACAGGGGGCCTATGAACACTGAAGCTTTCTTT. Translating gives CASSSLVPNRGPMNTEAFF.

This sequence joins TRBV5-1 and TRBJ1-3; D not certain. This CDR3 contains 16 residues. From germline, CDR1 is SGHRS and CDR2 YFSETQ. Deletions cut 2 bases from V and 2 bases from J, with 14 bases between. CDR3 sequence (DNA): TGCGCCAGCAGCTTTCTAACCCCGGCGGCTGGAAACACCATATATTTT. This encodes CASSFLTPAAGNTIYF. The entire variable domain, with the rest obtained from reference TRBV5-1 and TRBJ1-3, is as follows: KAGVTQTPRYLIKTRGQQVTLSCSPISGHRSVSWYQQTPGQGLQFLFEYFSETQRNKGNFPGRFSGRQFSNSRSEMNVSTLELGDSALYLCASSFLTPAAGNTIYFGEGSWLTVV.

The rearrangement uses TRBV30 and TRBJ2-7; 7 bases fit TRBD1. CDR3 length equals 13 residues. In germline, CDR1 is GTSNPN, CDR2 SVGIG (reference sequence). J gave up 2 bases and V 6 bases, and 7 bases lay outside the gene matches. CDR3 DNA: TGTGCCTGCTCCTCCGGGACAGCCTACGAGCAGTACTTC. Translated: CACSSGTAYEQYF.

The chain links TRBV27 to TRBJ1-2; TRBD1 might be the D (6 bases). This CDR3 has 12 amino acids. The V gene lost 6 bases and the J gene lost 4 bases, with 9 bases spanning the gap. Germline lookup yields CDR1 MNHEY and CDR2 SMNVEV (reference sequence). The CDR3 nucleotides are TGTGCCAGCAGCCCGGACAGCTATGGCTACACCTTC. Residues: CASSPDSYGYTF.

This clone appeared a few times. V is TRBV5-6 and J is TRBJ2-5, with D possibly matching TRBD1 (7 bases). The V end was cut by 2 bases, the J end by 5 bases, with 13 bases between. Germline CDR1 is SGHDT and CDR2 is YYEEEE. This CDR3 spans 14 amino acids. Written as DNA, the CDR3 is TGTGCCAGCAGCTTCACTAGCAGGGGGGAGACCCAGTACTTC. This translates into CASSFTSRGETQYF.

This clone appeared many times. The V call is TRBV5-4, the J call TRBJ2-5; 7 positions agree with TRBD2. J lost 2 bases, V lost 4 bases, and 11 bases had no gene match. The CDR3 covers 16 residues. The germline V gene has CDR1 SGHNT and CDR2 YYREEE (reference sequence). The CDR3: CASSRVRGVKQETQYF. CDR3 sequence (DNA): TGTGCCAGCAGCCGGGTCCGGGGGGTTAAGCAAGAGACCCAGTACTTC.

The chain uses TRBV2 and TRBJ1-6; D gene ambiguous. V was pared by 5 bases and J by 5 bases, with 10 bases between. The V gene's germline CDR1 is SNHLY and CDR2 FYNNEI. The CDR3 covers 14 residues. This chain's CDR3 is CASSPTRDNSPLHF. In DNA form, the CDR3 reads TGTGCCAGCAGTCCGACAAGAGATAATTCACCCCTCCACTTT.

This clone appeared a single time. The chain has TRBV6-1 and TRBJ2-5, with 12 bases fitting TRBD1. This CDR3 comprises 17 residues. The junction had 12 bases not matched to a gene; V was cut back by 3 bases and J by 7 bases. The germline V gene encodes CDR1 MNHNS and CDR2 SASEGT. The CDR3 loop reads CASSEHRGTGGGGTQYF. CDR3 nucleotides: TGTGCCAGCAGTGAGCACCGCGGGACAGGGGGCGGAGGGACCCAGTACTTC.

The chain carries TRBV24-1 and TRBJ2-1, with 8 bases aligning to TRBD1. Germline lookup yields CDR1 KGHDR and CDR2 SFDVKD. The CDR3 has 16 amino acids. J was trimmed by 2 bases and V by 3 bases; bases with no gene match: 5. The CDR3 DNA sequence: TGTGCCACCAGTGATCAAGGACAGGGCCCCTACAATGAGCAGTTCTTC. The encoded protein is CATSDQGQGPYNEQFF.

The chain is built from TRBV30 and TRBJ1-1; no clear D gene. V was clipped by 0 bases and J by 5 bases, with 10 bases between them. The CDR3 is 13 residues long. The germline V gene has CDR1 GTSNPN and CDR2 SVGIG (reference sequence). As DNA, the CDR3 is TGTGCCTGGAGTGTAGCTCAGGTGACTGAAGCTTTCTTT. It codes for CAWSVAQVTEAFF.

The CDR3 region is CASSHGLLNTGELFF. In nucleotides, the CDR3 is TGTGCCAGCAGCCACGGACTGTTGAACACCGGGGAGCTGTTTTTT. V usage is TRBV14 and J usage is TRBJ2-2; D is possibly TRBD2 (5 bases). CDR1 is SGHDN, CDR2 FVKESK, per germline. This CDR3 comprises 15 residues. Trimming stripped 3 bases from V and 1 base from J, with 9 bases between.

V usage is TRBV27 and J usage is TRBJ1-3; 7 bases line up with TRBD1. CDR3 size: 15 residues. The J segment lost 2 bases and the V segment lost 6 bases, leaving 7 bases of the junction unmatched. Looked up from germline, CDR1 is MNHEY and CDR2 is SMNVEV (reference sequence). CDR3 sequence: CASSPTQGAGNTIYF. Here the CDR3 DNA reads TGTGCCAGCAGCCCCACTCAGGGGGCTGGAAACACCATATATTTT.

The rearrangement uses TRBV11-2 and TRBJ1-2, with TRBD1 matching over 9 bases. V shed 1 base and J 4 bases; nucleotides not matched to a gene: 4. CDR1 is SGHAT and CDR2 is FQNNGV in the germline V gene. The length of the CDR3 is 15 residues. This chain's CDR3 is CASSLGGDRAYGYTF. The CDR3 nucleotides are TGTGCCAGCAGCTTAGGGGGGGACAGGGCCTATGGCTACACCTTC.

The chain is built from TRBV11-2 and TRBJ2-6; 9 nucleotides match TRBD2. The CDR3 consists of 17 residues. The trim removed 1 base at V and 2 bases at J, leaving 3 bases unmatched. The germline CDR1 and CDR2 sequences are SGHAT and FQNNGV. CDR3 in amino acids: CASSLVASGAGANVLTF. In DNA, the CDR3 is TGTGCCAGCAGCTTAGTCGCTAGCGGGGCTGGGGCCAACGTCCTGACTTTC.

V and J are TRBV7-2 and TRBJ1-2; no reliable D call. With 1 base removed from V and 7 bases from J, the gap between germline ends came to 16 bases. CDR3 length equals 15 residues. Germline lookup yields CDR1 SGHTA and CDR2 FQGNSA. CDR3 nucleotide sequence: TGTGCCAGCAGCTTAGGCGGTGCTCCAGAGGGTGGCTACACCTTC. Amino acids: CASSLGGAPEGGYTF.

The chain links TRBV28 to TRBJ1-1, with a tentative D call TRBD1 (5 bases). CDR3 size: 13 residues. V was pared by 2 bases and J by 3 bases, with 7 bases between. The germline gives CDR1 MDHEN, CDR2 SYDVKM. The CDR3 DNA follows: TGTGCCAGCAGTTTAGTAGGGGACACTGAAGCTTTCTTT. This codes for CASSLVGDTEAFF. The full variable domain, in which reference TRBV28 and TRBJ1-1 provide the parts outside the CDR3, is DVKVTQSSRYLVKRTGEKVFLECVQDMDHENMFWYRQDPGLGLRLIYFSYDVKMKEKGDIPEGYSVSREKKERFSLILESASTNQTSMYLCASSLVGDTEAFFGQGTRLTVV.

The chain has TRBV11-2 and TRBJ2-7, with D possibly TRBD1 on 6 matching bases. The CDR3 contains 15 residues. The V gene lost 0 bases and the J gene lost 4 bases, with 13 bases spanning the gap. In germline, CDR1 is SGHAT, CDR2 FQNNGV. CDR3 in amino acids: CASSLESGGLYEQYF. DNA for the CDR3: TGTGCCAGCAGCTTAGAGTCTGGGGGCCTTTACGAGCAGTACTTC.

This chain joins TRBV19 and TRBJ2-1, with D possibly TRBD2 on 6 matching bases. V gave up 5 bases and J gave up 5 bases, with 13 bases separating them. Per germline, CDR1 LNHDA and CDR2 SQIVND (reference sequence). CDR3 length equals 14 residues. Written as DNA, the CDR3 is TGTGCCAGTAGTCCGTGGAGGGGAAACAATGAGCAGTTCTTC. Protein: CASSPWRGNNEQFF.

Only a few counts were recorded for this clone. V gene TRBV5-1 combines with J gene TRBJ1-5, with D perhaps matching TRBD1 (6 bases). The CDR3 extends over 15 amino acids. Looked up from germline, CDR1 is SGHRS and CDR2 is YFSETQ. The ends were cut back, 2 bases at V and 2 bases at J, with 11 bases in the middle. In DNA form, the CDR3 reads TGCGCCAGCAGCTTAGTTCCAGGGGGCAATCAGCCCCAGCATTTT. This sequence encodes CASSLVPGGNQPQHF.

The chain employs TRBV28 and TRBJ1-4; TRBD1 matches at 10 bases. J lost 8 bases, V lost 6 bases, and 12 bases had no gene match. This CDR3 is 16 amino acids long. Germline V lookup: CDR1 MDHEN, CDR2 SYDVKM. The CDR3 sequence is CASSRGQGNLREKLFF. The DNA of the CDR3 is TGTGCCAGCAGCCGGGGACAGGGGAATCTTAGGGAAAAACTGTTTTTT.

The chain has TRBV10-3 and TRBJ2-2; D gene ambiguous. Between the trimmed V and J ends, which lost 3 bases and 4 bases, there was a span of 9 bases. Germline lookup yields CDR1 ENHRY and CDR2 SYGVKD. The CDR3 covers 14 residues. The CDR3 loop is CAISDQAPTGELFF. DNA for the CDR3: TGTGCCATCAGTGACCAGGCTCCCACCGGGGAGCTGTTTTTT.

The chain couples TRBV9 to TRBJ1-2, with D possibly matching TRBD1 (6 bases). V gave up 0 bases and J gave up 8 bases, with 14 bases separating them. CDR3 length: 14 amino acids. Germline values: CDR1 SGDLS, CDR2 YYNGEE. The DNA of the CDR3 is TGTGCCAGCAGCGTAGGCAGGGGAAGTCAAGGCTACACCTTC. Its translation: CASSVGRGSQGYTF.

V usage is TRBV25-1 and J usage is TRBJ2-5, with 8 bases aligning to TRBD2. Trimming removed 3 bases from V and 0 bases from J; junction bases left unmatched: 6. Germline values: CDR1 MGHDK, CDR2 SYGVNS. CDR3 length equals 16 residues. DNA of the CDR3: TGTGCCAGCAGTGACCAGGGGCGGGGGGACCAAGAGACCCAGTACTTC. Protein product: CASSDQGRGDQETQYF. The full variable domain, in which reference TRBV25-1 and TRBJ2-5 provide the parts outside the CDR3, is EADIYQTPRYLVIGTGKKITLECSQTMGHDKMYWYQQDPGMELHLIHYSYGVNSTEKGDLSSESTVSRIRTEHFPLTLESARPSHTSQYLCASSDQGRGDQETQYFGPGTRLLVL.

The J gene is TRBJ1-2, the V gene TRBV12-1. TRBV12-1 is tagged as a pseudogene. CDR3 size: 16 residues. CDR3 bases: TGTGCCAGCAGCTCCGGGGGGGCGACGGCTAACTATGGCTACACCTTC. Translated, it gives CASSSGGATANYGYTF.

This chain links TRBV9 with TRBJ1-2; D call uncertain. CDR3 size: 13 residues. Trimming stripped 6 bases from V and 4 bases from J, with 13 bases between. The germline gives CDR1 SGDLS, CDR2 YYNGEE. Here the CDR3 DNA reads TGTGCCAGCAACGGCGGCGTAGGCTATGGCTACACCTTC. Encoded protein: CASNGGVGYGYTF.